This note documents a single TCR beta chain sequence. The antigen is undetermined. CD45RO-negative, CCR7-positively selected cells formed the naive CD8 fraction, excluding terminally differentiated effector memory CD45RA+ cells. Splitting of each subset's genomic DNA was done evenly across several immunoSEQ plates. The method was immunoSEQ multiplex PCR; TCRdb's version includes in-frame clones alone and lacks a portion of them. The sample records about 2.2 million clones, 85% to 95% being singletons. These data are taken from a study of shared clonotypes between healthy human individuals. The trim removed 5 bases at V and 3 bases at J, leaving 6 bases unmatched. Germline CDR1 SEHNR, CDR2 FQNEAQ (reference sequence). The CDR3 contains 14 residues. Study observations and caveats: Larger richness was generally estimated for naive than memory subsets.

Sequenced material: naive CD8+ T cells from PBMCs. The chain combines TRBV7-9 with TRBJ1-2; TRBD1 agrees at 7 bases. The source of this sequence is a man aged 18 to 35 in good health. Some clones in this sample may be carry-over from other donors' samples. In DNA form, the CDR3 reads TGTGCCAGCAGCCTATCCGACAGGGACTATGGCTACACCTTC. This translates into CASSLSDRDYGYTF.